This TCR beta chain was sequenced during a study of response to subunit inactivated influenza vaccine. One entry per CDR3 protein, called by TCRdb with MiXCR from the RT-PCR reads. In the table there are a few hundred thousand distinct CDR3 sequences, less than 25% of which are singletons. Concerning this clonotype itself: What it recognizes is unknown.

Overall study results and limits: Authors proposed each seasonal influenza vaccination draws in few new T cells.

This CDR3 is built from 15 residues. Trimming took off 0 bases at V and 4 bases at J, with 9 bases between the two ends. Germline CDR1 and CDR2: SGHAT and FQNNGV. The receptor's source is a man aged 50 to 69 who received an inactivated influenza vaccine. The chain joins TRBV11-2 to TRBJ2-2; D is uncertain. The input for sequencing was PBMCs from blood, taken approximately 22 months after vaccination. Here the CDR3 DNA reads TGTGCCAGCAGCTTAGAACGGTCGCTCACCGGGGAGCTGTTTTTT. Its translation: CASSLERSLTGELFF.